This T cell receptor beta chain originates from a study of regulatory T cells in long-lasting Graves disease. Whole-study results and caveats: Among samples with persistent disease, TRBV28, TRBJ1-2 and TRBJ2-5 were favored. Thyroid tissue was not studied; only peripheral blood was.

According to the study, TCR beta libraries were built with iRepertoire HTBI primers and CDR3-region Arm-PCR. In TCRdb, the multiplex PCR reads were re-called with MiXCR into one record per CDR3 protein. The sample holds hundreds of thousands of distinct CDR3 sequences, about 20% seen once. This CDR3 has 15 amino acids. Trimming took 3 bases from V and 1 from J, leaving 10 bases between them. In germline, CDR1 is LNHNV, CDR2 YYDKDF (reference sequence). This clonotype has at least ten counts. The antigen remains unidentified. Time point given: persistent/refractory GD, antithyroid drugs over 5 years with positive TRAb. PBMC-extracted RNA yielded the TCR library. Graves' disease diagnosis used American Thyroid Association guidelines.

The sequence was obtained from a female donor with Graves disease. The V and J genes are TRBV15 and TRBJ2-4; D remains unclear. Specimen: peripheral blood mononuclear cells (PBMCs), collected when the disease was refractory, from a patient treated with antithyroid drugs. As DNA, the CDR3 is TGTGCCACCAGCAGGGCTAGGGTTGCCAAAAACATTCAGTACTTC. Translated: CATSRARVAKNIQYF.